This T cell receptor beta chain emerged from a study of T-cell reconstitution after alpha-beta-depleted transplantation in children. Unique molecular identifiers were used to barcode this TCRbeta library. TCRdb recomputed calls from the PCR reads with MiXCR, one row per CDR3 protein. This table has under 250,000 distinct CDR3 sequences, about 7% appearing once. The CDR3 has 15 residues. The ends were cut back, 2 bases at V and 0 bases at J, with 11 bases in the middle. CDR1 is SGHTA, CDR2 FQGNSA, per germline. The sample holds many counts of this clonotype. Sample: PBMCs, taken before TCRalphabeta/CD19-depleted stem cell transplant. This chain connects TRBV7-2 to TRBJ2-7; D uncertain. The receptor was isolated from a boy aged 2 to 10 with acute lymphoblastic leukemia, due to receive a stem cell transplant. The CDR3 region is CASSLLRSFSYEQYF. The CDR3 DNA is TGTGCCAGCAGCTTATTGCGGAGCTTCTCCTACGAGCAGTACTTC.